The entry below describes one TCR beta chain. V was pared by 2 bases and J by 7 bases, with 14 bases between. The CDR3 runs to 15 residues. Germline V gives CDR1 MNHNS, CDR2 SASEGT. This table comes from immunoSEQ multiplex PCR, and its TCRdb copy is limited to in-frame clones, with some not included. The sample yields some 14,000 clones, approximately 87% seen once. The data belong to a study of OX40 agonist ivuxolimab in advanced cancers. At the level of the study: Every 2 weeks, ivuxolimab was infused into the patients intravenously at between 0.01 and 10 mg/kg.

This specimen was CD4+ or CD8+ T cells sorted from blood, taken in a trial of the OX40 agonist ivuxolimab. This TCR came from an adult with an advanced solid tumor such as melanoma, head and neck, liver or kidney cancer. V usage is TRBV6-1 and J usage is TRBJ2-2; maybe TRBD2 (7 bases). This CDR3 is CASSERRGLDGELFF. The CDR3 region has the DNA TGTGCCAGCAGTGAACGGCGGGGGCTCGACGGGGAGCTGTTTTTT.